The 21 T cell receptor beta chains below come from one sample, sequenced in a study of shared clonotypes between healthy human individuals. The data were produced by immunoSEQ multiplex PCR, yet TCRdb's version contains in-frame clones alone and is incomplete. The data contain 400,000 to 600,000 clones, roughly three quarters of them singletons. Sequencing was performed on PBMCs. These receptors originate from a woman in her thirties or forties in good health. Some clones in this sample may be carry-over from other donors' samples.

The chain uses TRBV7-3 and TRBJ2-1; TRBD2 aligns across 10 bases. CDR3 length equals 15 residues. The germline gives CDR1 SGHTA, CDR2 FQGTGA. The J segment lost 10 bases and the V segment lost 2 bases, leaving 8 bases of the junction unmatched. Written as DNA, the CDR3 is TGTGCCAGCAGCTTAGGTAGCGGGAGGACGGGCGAGCAGTTCTTC. It yields the protein CASSLGSGRTGEQFF.

This clone was picked up one time. V is TRBV9 and J is TRBJ1-1; the D is unclear. Germline V gene data show CDR1 as SGDLS and CDR2 as YYNGEE. The CDR3 has 17 residues. V lost 3 bases and J lost 4, with 22 bases in between. The CDR3 is CASSAYPLRAGSTEAFF. The CDR3 region has the DNA TGTGCCAGCAGCGCCTACCCCCTACGGGCCGGGAGCACTGAAGCTTTCTTT.

The CDR3 region has the DNA TGTGCCAGTAGGACCACAGGGGCGGCCGGGGAGCTGTTTTTT. Its translation: CASRTTGAAGELFF. The chain employs TRBV19 and TRBJ2-2, with 7 bases fitting TRBD1. This CDR3 has 14 amino acids. V lost 6 bases to trimming and J lost 6 bases; unmatched junction nucleotides: 7. Germline lookup yields CDR1 LNHDA and CDR2 SQIVND (reference sequence).

The rearrangement joins TRBV28 to TRBJ2-1, with D possibly matching TRBD1 (5 bases). Per the germline V gene, CDR1 is MDHEN and CDR2 is SYDVKM. The CDR3 spans 17 residues. Trimming cost V 4 bases and J 1 base, with 17 bases left between them. CDR3: CASSSPSGHISYNEQFF. CDR3 nucleotide sequence: TGTGCCAGCAGTTCCCCCTCCGGACACATATCCTACAATGAGCAGTTCTTC. The full variable domain, completed using reference TRBV28 and TRBJ2-1, is DVKVTQSSRYLVKRTGEKVFLECVQDMDHENMFWYRQDPGLGLRLIYFSYDVKMKEKGDIPEGYSVSREKKERFSLILESASTNQTSMYLCASSSPSGHISYNEQFFGPGTRLTVL.

The chain couples TRBV29-1 to TRBJ2-7; 8 bases agree with TRBD2. V trimming: 8 bases; J trimming: 5 bases; junction bases outside the gene matches: 8. The CDR3 is made up of 12 amino acids. CDR1 and CDR2 (germline): SQVTM, ANQGSEA. DNA for the CDR3: TGCAGCATACTAGCGGCAGGCCACGAGCAGTACTTC. Protein sequence: CSILAAGHEQYF.

Only one count was recorded for this clone. The chain combines TRBV5-4 with TRBJ2-6; possibly TRBD1 for D (5 bases). CDR1 and CDR2 from the germline V gene are SGHNT and YYREEE (reference sequence). With 4 bases removed from V and 0 bases from J, the gap between germline ends came to 11 bases. The CDR3 spans 16 residues. The CDR3 sequence is CASSVDGHSGANVLTF. The CDR3 DNA is TGTGCCAGCAGCGTCGACGGACACTCTGGGGCCAACGTCCTGACTTTC.

The V and J genes are TRBV7-2 and TRBJ2-1; TRBD2 aligns across 7 bases. Germline assignment: CDR1 SGHTA and CDR2 FQGNSA. V lost 6 bases, J lost 7 bases, and 12 bases stayed unmatched. This CDR3 is 15 amino acids long. The CDR3 region is CASRPLSGAGNEQFF. CDR3 in DNA: TGTGCCAGCAGACCGTTGAGCGGGGCGGGGAATGAGCAGTTCTTC.

This chain uses TRBV30 with TRBJ1-4; D is uncertain. Germline V gives CDR1 GTSNPN, CDR2 SVGIG (reference sequence). CDR3 length: 17 residues. Deletions cut 0 bases from V and 2 bases from J, with 16 bases between. CDR3 amino acids: CAWSVSPRVGTNEKLFF. DNA for the CDR3: TGTGCCTGGAGTGTCTCCCCCCGAGTCGGGACTAATGAAAAACTGTTTTTT. The whole variable domain, filled in from reference TRBV30 and TRBJ1-4, reads SQTIHQWPATLVQPVGSPLSLECTVEGTSNPNLYWYRQAAGRGLQLLFYSVGIGQISSEVPQNLSASRPQDRQFILSSKKLLLSDSGFYLCAWSVSPRVGTNEKLFFGSGTQLSVL.

The chain carries TRBV10-3 and TRBJ2-7; 9 nucleotides agree with TRBD2. CDR3 length: 13 residues. The V gene end was trimmed by 7 bases and the J gene end by 4 bases; junction bases not matched to a gene: 5. Germline V gives CDR1 ENHRY, CDR2 SYGVKD. The CDR3 sequence is CAIKDSGSYEQYF. The CDR3 region has the DNA TGTGCCATCAAGGATAGCGGGAGTTACGAGCAGTACTTC.

The J gene is TRBJ1-3, the V gene TRBV28; D is possibly TRBD1 (5 bases). Trimming removed 2 bases from V and 0 bases from J, with 8 bases in between. CDR3 length: 15 residues. Germline CDR1 MDHEN, CDR2 SYDVKM. CDR3 nucleotide sequence: TGTGCCAGCAGTTTAGGGGCTTTCTCTGGAAACACCATATATTTT. Translated, it gives CASSLGAFSGNTIYF.

The gene calls are TRBV4-2 and TRBJ2-7; 7 positions agree with TRBD1. V was pared by 2 bases and J by 3 bases, with 7 bases of the junction left unmatched. This CDR3 comprises 15 residues. Germline-derived CDR1 and CDR2 are LGHNA and YNFKEQ. The CDR3 bases are TGTGCCAGCAGCCAAAATCTGGGGACAGACTACGAGCAGTACTTC. Translation gives CASSQNLGTDYEQYF.

J is TRBJ2-7 and V is TRBV19; D remains ambiguous. The V gene's germline CDR1 is LNHDA and CDR2 SQIVND (reference sequence). This CDR3 has 11 residues. V was clipped by 3 bases and J by 6 bases, with 6 bases between them. The CDR3 DNA sequence: TGTGCCAGTAGTATCCGTGGCGAGCAGTACTTC. Translating it yields CASSIRGEQYF.

This rearrangement joins TRBV28 to TRBJ1-1; D might be TRBD1 (5 bases). CDR3 size: 13 residues. CDR1 and CDR2 (germline): MDHEN, SYDVKM. The germline V and J ends were trimmed by 2 bases and 6 bases, with 10 bases remaining between them. The CDR3 reads CASSLIATAEAFF. The CDR3 nucleotides are TGTGCCAGCAGTTTAATTGCGACAGCTGAAGCTTTCTTT.

In DNA, the CDR3 is TGTGCCAGTAGAGACAGGTGGGGCACCGGGGAGCTGTTTTTT. As protein: CASRDRWGTGELFF. The chain combines TRBV19 with TRBJ2-2, with D possibly matching TRBD1 (6 bases). Per germline, CDR1 LNHDA and CDR2 SQIVND (reference sequence). V was shortened by 6 bases and J by 4 bases, with 12 bases between the two germline ends. The CDR3 is 14 residues long.

This clone was recorded only once. V usage is TRBV27 and J usage is TRBJ2-1, with D possibly TRBD2 on 5 matching bases. V was cut by 1 base and J by 5 bases, with 6 bases left in between. This CDR3 spans 13 amino acids. CDR1 is MNHEY and CDR2 is SMNVEV in the germline V gene (reference sequence). This CDR3 reads CASSLWGDNEQFF. CDR3 nucleotides: TGTGCCAGCAGTTTATGGGGAGACAATGAGCAGTTCTTC.

The chain couples TRBV2 to TRBJ1-2; D not resolved. Germline values: CDR1 SNHLY, CDR2 FYNNEI. The CDR3 has 15 residues. V lost 4 bases and J 4 bases, leaving 16 bases between the germline ends. DNA for the CDR3: TGTGCCAGCAGTGCCCTGGGTAGGGAAATCTATGGCTACACCTTC. This encodes CASSALGREIYGYTF.

The rearrangement uses TRBV30 and TRBJ1-6; the match to TRBD1 covers 7 bases. Losses at the gene ends were 2 bases for V and 9 bases for J; bases not matched to a gene: 4. The length of the CDR3 is 13 residues. From germline, CDR1 is GTSNPN and CDR2 SVGIG (reference sequence). CDR3 in DNA: TGTGCCTGGAGTAAAAACAGGGGTTCACCCCTCCACTTT. This translates into CAWSKNRGSPLHF.

V and J are TRBV27 and TRBJ2-1; 8 nucleotides agree with TRBD2. V lost 5 bases, J lost 3 bases, and 18 bases stayed unmatched. The CDR3 is made up of 19 amino acids. Germline V lookup: CDR1 MNHEY, CDR2 SMNVEV (reference sequence). CDR3 loop: CASSPYPLTSGNYYNEQFF. In nucleotides, the CDR3 is TGTGCCAGCAGTCCGTACCCCCTTACTAGCGGAAACTACTACAATGAGCAGTTCTTC.

The chain combines TRBV5-1 with TRBJ2-7, with 8 bases aligning to TRBD2. Germline CDR1 and CDR2: SGHRS and YFSETQ. The junction had 6 bases not matched to a gene; V was cut back by 4 bases and J by 3 bases. This CDR3 comprises 14 residues. DNA of the CDR3: TGCGCCAGCAGCAAGACTAGCGAGAACTACGAGCAGTACTTC. Amino acid sequence: CASSKTSENYEQYF.

This clone came up once. J is TRBJ2-1 and V is TRBV11-3, with TRBD2 as a possible D gene (6 bases). The germline gives CDR1 SGHNT, CDR2 YENEEA. V lost 6 bases, J lost 9 bases, and 15 bases lay in between. This CDR3 has 13 residues. CDR3 sequence: CASRRSLASEQFF. The CDR3, as DNA: TGTGCCAGCAGGAGGTCACTAGCTTCTGAGCAGTTCTTC. The full variable domain, rest sourced from reference TRBV11-3 and TRBJ2-1, is EAGVVQSPRYKIIEKKQPVAFWCNPISGHNTLYWYLQNLGQGPELLIRYENEEAVDDSQLPKDRFSAERLKGVDSTLKIQPAELGDSAVYLCASRRSLASEQFFGPGTRLTVL.

V is TRBV7-8 and J is TRBJ2-2; 11 bases map to TRBD2. V dropped 0 bases and J dropped 3; count of bases not matched to a gene: 9. Germline V lookup: CDR1 SGHVS, CDR2 FQNEAQ. This CDR3 region has 19 residues. CDR3: CASSLAGLAGGGYTGELFF. In DNA form, the CDR3 reads TGTGCCAGCAGCTTAGCGGGGCTAGCGGGAGGTGGTTACACCGGGGAGCTGTTTTTT.